These 23 T cell receptor beta chains share one sample of origin, sequenced in a study of T cell responses to AZD1222 COVID-19 vaccine. Produced via immunoSEQ multiplex PCR; TCRdb's table is partial and in-frame only. The sample has roughly 200,000 clones; about 90% are singletons. This sample comprised peripheral blood, obtained on day 0 of AZD1222 vaccination. The receptors stem from an adult in good health.

This chain links TRBV28 with TRBJ1-2, with 12 bases fitting TRBD1. Germline loops: CDR1 MDHEN, CDR2 SYDVKM. The CDR3 sequence is 15 residues long. The V gene end was trimmed by 7 bases and the J gene end by 7 bases; junction bases not matched to a gene: 10. The CDR3 loop is CASTPSGQGAGGYTF. CDR3 DNA sequence: TGTGCCAGCACCCCGTCGGGACAGGGGGCGGGTGGCTACACCTTC.

The chain has TRBV5-6 and TRBJ1-4; D is undetermined. This CDR3 is 14 amino acids long. Germline CDR1 and CDR2: SGHDT and YYEEEE. The germline V and J ends were trimmed by 4 bases and 5 bases, with 12 bases remaining between them. The CDR3 region has the DNA TGTGCCAGCAGCCCGATCGGGGAAAATGAAAAACTGTTTTTT. This codes for CASSPIGENEKLFF.

The chain has TRBV9 and TRBJ2-6; D gene uncertain. V was cut by 6 bases and J by 0 bases, with 10 bases left in between. The CDR3 covers 15 residues. Germline V gene data show CDR1 as SGDLS and CDR2 as YYNGEE. The CDR3 here is CASTSPVSGANVLTF. For the CDR3, the DNA is TGTGCCAGCACCTCCCCAGTCTCTGGGGCCAACGTCCTGACTTTC.

This clone was seen only a few times. V usage is TRBV7-3 and J usage is TRBJ2-1; the D gene is possibly TRBD2 (6 bases). From germline, CDR1 is SGHTA and CDR2 FQGTGA. The CDR3 is made up of 14 amino acids. The V end was cut by 2 bases, the J end by 6 bases, with 11 bases between. CDR3 sequence (DNA): TGTGCCAGCAGCTTAGTCGGGGGAGTCAATGAGCAGTTCTTC. The encoded protein is CASSLVGGVNEQFF.

The count of this clone is one. The chain joins TRBV2 to TRBJ1-1; D gene ambiguous. Trimming cost V 3 bases and J 1 base, with 9 bases left between them. This CDR3 region has 14 residues. Germline V CDR1 and CDR2: SNHLY, FYNNEI. DNA of the CDR3: TGTGCCAGCAGTGAGGGCACCCGGAACACTGAAGCTTTCTTT. This encodes CASSEGTRNTEAFF.

The chain combines TRBV3-1 (or the pseudogene TRBV3-2) with TRBJ2-1; D tentatively fits TRBD1 or TRBD2 (5 bases each). CDR3 length equals 13 residues. With 2 bases removed from V and 9 bases from J, the gap between germline ends came to 11 bases. Germline V gene sequence: CDR1 LGHDT, CDR2 YNNKEL (reference sequence). As DNA, the CDR3 is TGTGCCAGCAGCCAACAGGTGGGGGTTGAGCAGTTCTTC. Its translation: CASSQQVGVEQFF.

This rearrangement joins TRBV5-1 to TRBJ1-2; D is uncertain. V was clipped by 1 base and J by 3 bases, with 10 bases between them. CDR1 SGHRS and CDR2 YFSETQ come from the germline V gene. There are 14 residues in the CDR3. The CDR3 DNA sequence: TGCGCCAGCAGCTTGCCGGGATCGGACTATGGCTACACCTTC. This gives the protein CASSLPGSDYGYTF.

The CDR3 bases are TGTGCCAGTAGCCCGGACAGAATGAACACTGAAGCTTTCTTT. Translated: CASSPDRMNTEAFF. The chain is built from TRBV19 and TRBJ1-1; weak D call: TRBD1 (6 bases). CDR1 and CDR2 from the germline V gene are LNHDA and SQIVND (reference sequence). V was shortened by 6 bases and J by 0 bases, with 11 bases between the two germline ends. The CDR3 consists of 14 residues.

This sequence joins TRBV2 and TRBJ1-1; 7 bases align to TRBD1. This CDR3 comprises 13 residues. CDR1 is SNHLY, CDR2 FYNNEI, per germline. The V gene end was trimmed by 11 bases and the J gene end by 2 bases; junction bases not matched to a gene: 8. The CDR3: CAGRGTANTEAFF. As DNA, the CDR3 is TGTGCCGGGCGGGGGACAGCAAACACTGAAGCTTTCTTT.

The rearrangement uses TRBV15 and TRBJ1-1; D gene ambiguous. The CDR3 length is 15 residues. Trimming shortened V by 4 bases and J by 6 bases, and 18 bases separated the two germline ends. CDR1 is LNHNV, CDR2 YYDKDF, per germline (reference sequence). The CDR3 nucleotides read TGTGCCACCAGCAAACCCTCCATGGGGTTCTCTGAAGCTTTCTTT. This sequence encodes CATSKPSMGFSEAFF.

The gene calls are TRBV21-1 and TRBJ2-5. TRBV21-1 is marked as a pseudogene. CDR3 size: 14 residues. The CDR3 protein is CAKGQRGSPPTQYF. DNA of the CDR3: TGTGCCAAGGGTCAGCGTGGATCCCCCCCGACCCAGTACTTC.

This clone was observed a few times. The genes are TRBV18 and TRBJ1-5, with D possibly TRBD1 on 5 matching bases. Between the trimmed V and J ends, which lost 5 bases and 0 bases, there was a span of 11 bases. Germline V gives CDR1 KGHSH, CDR2 LQKENI. The CDR3 runs to 15 residues. The CDR3 nucleotides are TGTGCCAGCTCATCGAACCAGGGTAGCAATCAGCCCCAGCATTTT. It translates to CASSSNQGSNQPQHF.

The chain links TRBV27 to TRBJ1-5, with TRBD1 as a possible D gene (5 bases). Deletions cut 5 bases from V and 8 bases from J, with 19 bases between. The CDR3 runs 15 residues. CDR1 is MNHEY, CDR2 SMNVEV, per germline (reference sequence). CDR3 sequence: CASSRQGSRDEPQHF. The CDR3 DNA sequence: TGTGCCAGCAGTCGCCAGGGCAGCCGGGACGAGCCCCAGCATTTT.

V gene TRBV6-5 combines with J gene TRBJ1-1, with unresolved D. Germline V gene data show CDR1 as MNHEY and CDR2 as SVGAGI. Trimming stripped 8 bases from V and 1 base from J, with 11 bases between. The CDR3 is 13 residues long. CDR3 sequence: CASPLKPNTEAFF. The CDR3 region has the DNA TGTGCCAGCCCCCTAAAGCCGAACACTGAAGCTTTCTTT.

CDR3 in DNA: TGTGCCAGCAGCCCCCCTGGTAGGCCCGGAACTGAAGCTTTCTTT. Its translation is CASSPPGRPGTEAFF. The chain couples TRBV11-2 to TRBJ1-1; D unresolved. CDR1 is SGHAT, CDR2 FQNNGV, per germline. V lost 5 bases and J 5 bases, leaving 18 bases between the germline ends. The CDR3 is 15 amino acids. Looking up the rest from reference TRBV11-2 and TRBJ1-1 gives the full variable domain: EAGVAQSPRYKIIEKRQSVAFWCNPISGHATLYWYQQILGQGPKLLIQFQNNGVVDDSQLPKDRFSAERLKGVDSTLKIQPAKLEDSAVYLCASSPPGRPGTEAFFGQGTRLTVV.

The chain carries TRBV12-3 or TRBV12-4 and TRBJ1-5, with a possible D match to TRBD1 (5 bases). The CDR3 consists of 12 residues. Trimming cost V 6 bases and J 6 bases, with 9 bases left between them. CDR3 DNA: TGTGCCAGCAGACTCGACAGTCAGCCCCAGCATTTT. Translating it yields CASRLDSQPQHF.

V and J are TRBV2 and TRBJ1-4; TRBD1 is a possible D gene (6 bases). The ends were cut back, 2 bases at V and 5 bases at J, with 9 bases in the middle. Germline loops: CDR1 SNHLY, CDR2 FYNNEI. The CDR3 loop spans 14 amino acids. The CDR3 DNA is TGTGCCAGCAGTGAACAGGGGAAGAATGAAAAACTGTTTTTT. Translated, it gives CASSEQGKNEKLFF.

The chain employs TRBV2 and TRBJ1-1; unclear D gene. CDR3 length equals 13 residues. V lost 3 bases and J 2 bases, leaving 7 bases between the germline ends. Germline CDR1 is SNHLY and CDR2 is FYNNEI. The CDR3 coding sequence is TGTGCCAGCAGTGACGGAATCAACACTGAAGCTTTCTTT. Encoded protein: CASSDGINTEAFF.

The chain links TRBV12-3 or TRBV12-4 to TRBJ2-3, with D hard to call. Trimming cost V 2 bases and J 6 bases, with 9 bases left between them. The CDR3 has 13 amino acids. CDR3 in amino acids: CASSLRRSDTQYF. The CDR3 DNA reads TGTGCCAGCAGTTTACGGCGGTCTGATACGCAGTATTTT.

This clone was counted only a few times. The V call is TRBV27, the J call TRBJ1-6, with D possibly being TRBD1 (5 bases). The germline V and J ends were trimmed by 7 bases and 10 bases, with 11 bases remaining between them. Per the germline V gene, CDR1 is MNHEY and CDR2 is SMNVEV (reference sequence). There are 12 residues in the CDR3. CDR3 protein: CASNTGLSPLHF. The CDR3 DNA reads TGTGCCAGCAACACAGGTTTATCACCCCTCCACTTT.

The CDR3 DNA sequence: TGTGCCAGCAGTGAACAGGGGGAGACCCAGTACTTC. Its protein product is CASSEQGETQYF. This sequence joins TRBV2 and TRBJ2-5; a possible D gene is TRBD1 (6 bases). Looked up from germline, CDR1 is SNHLY and CDR2 is FYNNEI. This CDR3 spans 12 amino acids. Trimming left V 2 bases short and J 5 bases short, with 6 bases between.

The V call is TRBV7-2, the J call TRBJ2-3; 10 bases line up with TRBD2. CDR3 length equals 17 residues. The V segment lost 0 bases and the J segment 3 bases; nucleotides outside the gene matches: 6. The V gene's germline CDR1 is SGHTA and CDR2 FQGNSA. CDR3 residues: CASSLAEERGGTDTQYF. CDR3 coding DNA: TGTGCCAGCAGCTTAGCGGAGGAGCGGGGGGGGACAGATACGCAGTATTTT.

The chain combines TRBV19 with TRBJ2-7; D unresolved. Germline V lookup: CDR1 LNHDA, CDR2 SQIVND (reference sequence). Trimming stripped 4 bases from V and 3 bases from J, with 16 bases between. CDR3 length: 15 amino acids. Here the CDR3 DNA reads TGTGCCAGTAGTAGCCATAGGGCAGGTTTCTACGAGCAGTACTTC. Translation: CASSSHRAGFYEQYF.